A single sample gave rise to the 20 T cell receptor beta chains below, sequenced in a study of CD8+ T cells in alopecia areata. Sequencing used cDNA as its template, made by extracting RNA and reverse transcribing it. The data were produced by immunoSEQ multiplex PCR, yet TCRdb's version contains in-frame clones alone and is incomplete. The data contain more than 200,000 clones, under 80% of them seen just once; the ten biggest clones take up approximately 1.2%. Sequencing used CD4+ T cells sorted from blood, obtained at week 0. Source of these receptors: a human donor with alopecia areata.

The chain has TRBV7-6 and TRBJ2-7; 8 bases fit TRBD1. The germline CDR1 and CDR2 sequences are SGHVS and FNYEAQ. CDR3 size: 16 residues. Unmatched junction bases numbered 9, after V lost 5 bases and J lost 0 bases. CDR3 residues: CASSARRTGSSYEQYF. The CDR3 DNA is TGTGCCAGCAGCGCCCGTAGGACAGGGAGCTCCTACGAGCAGTACTTC.

The rearrangement joins TRBV2 to TRBJ2-7, with 8 bases aligning to TRBD1. CDR3 length: 14 amino acids. The germline CDR1 and CDR2 sequences are SNHLY and FYNNEI. The ends lost 1 base at V and 5 bases at J; junction bases unmatched: 4. CDR3 loop: CASSEGTGYHEQYF. The CDR3 DNA reads TGTGCCAGCAGTGAAGGGACAGGGTACCACGAGCAGTACTTC.

This clone was counted only a few times. This chain links TRBV27 with TRBJ2-5, with 16 bases fitting TRBD2. This CDR3 comprises 17 residues. With 6 bases clipped from V and 5 bases from J, the junction kept 9 bases outside the gene matches. Germline V CDR1 and CDR2: MNHEY, SMNVEV (reference sequence). CDR3: CASRSPGLAGGRETQYF. CDR3 nucleotides: TGTGCCAGCAGATCCCCGGGACTAGCGGGGGGGCGGGAGACCCAGTACTTC.

The genes are TRBV9 and TRBJ2-5; TRBD1 or TRBD2 may be the D gene (5 bases each). V was clipped by 0 bases and J by 4 bases, with 7 bases between them. The CDR3 length is 13 residues. CDR1 SGDLS and CDR2 YYNGEE come from the germline V gene. The CDR3, as DNA: TGTGCCAGCAGCGTAGCGGGGACAGAGACCCAGTACTTC. Translating gives CASSVAGTETQYF. Combining the CDR3 with reference TRBV9 and TRBJ2-5 gives the whole variable domain DSGVTQTPKHLITATGQRVTLRCSPRSGDLSVYWYQQSLDQGLQFLIQYYNGEERAKGNILERFSAQQFPDLHSELNLSSLELGDSALYFCASSVAGTETQYFGPGTRLLVL.

J is TRBJ2-2 and V is TRBV29-1; TRBD2 aligns across 10 bases. Trimming cost V 7 bases and J 5 bases; bases outside gene matches: 7. This CDR3 has 14 amino acids. Germline V CDR1 and CDR2: SQVTM, ANQGSEA. This chain's CDR3 is CSGSGTSATGELFF. CDR3 bases: TGCAGCGGTTCCGGGACTAGCGCTACCGGGGAGCTGTTTTTT.

Only a few counts were recorded for this clone. V usage is TRBV15 and J usage is TRBJ2-3; no reliable D call. Trimming took off 5 bases at V and 4 bases at J, with 10 bases between the two ends. This CDR3 contains 13 residues. In germline, CDR1 is LNHNV, CDR2 YYDKDF (reference sequence). This chain's CDR3 is CATSYGRADTQYF. In DNA, the CDR3 is TGTGCCACCAGCTACGGCCGGGCAGATACGCAGTATTTT.

The rearrangement links TRBV15 to TRBJ2-5, with D possibly being TRBD2 (6 bases). Trimming stripped 1 base from V and 2 bases from J, with 8 bases between. In germline, CDR1 is LNHNV, CDR2 YYDKDF (reference sequence). CDR3 length: 14 residues. The CDR3 loop is CATSRAGVQETQYF. The CDR3 DNA reads TGTGCCACCAGCAGAGCGGGGGTTCAAGAGACCCAGTACTTC.

The chain uses TRBV29-1 and TRBJ2-1; no definite D call. This CDR3 is 12 amino acids long. CDR1 and CDR2 (germline): SQVTM, ANQGSEA. Trimming pared 6 bases from V and 4 bases from J, leaving 10 bases between. The CDR3 here is CSVRLGYNEQFF. The CDR3 nucleotides are TGCAGCGTCAGATTAGGGTACAATGAGCAGTTCTTC.

This CDR3 reads CASSLRGGPNEQFF. The CDR3 nucleotides are TGTGCCAGCAGCTTAAGAGGTGGCCCTAATGAGCAGTTCTTC. The chain employs TRBV7-2 and TRBJ2-1; D is undetermined. Trimming removed 2 bases at V and 7 bases at J, with 12 bases between. The germline gives CDR1 SGHTA, CDR2 FQGNSA. The CDR3 sequence is 14 residues long.

The gene calls are TRBV7-2 and TRBJ1-1; 9 nucleotides agree with TRBD1. The V gene's germline CDR1 is SGHTA and CDR2 FQGNSA. V gave up 4 bases and J gave up 12 bases; unmatched junction bases: 6. The CDR3 totals 12 residues. This chain's CDR3 is CASSSGTGRSFF. In DNA form, the CDR3 reads TGTGCCAGCAGCTCCGGGACAGGGAGGTCTTTCTTT.

The gene calls are TRBV29-1 and TRBJ1-1, with unresolved D. Germline V gene lookup returns CDR1 SQVTM and CDR2 ANQGSEA. The CDR3 is 12 residues long. The germline V and J ends were trimmed by 7 bases and 1 base, with 10 bases remaining between them. The CDR3 sequence: CSASRRNTEAFF. The CDR3 coding sequence is TGCAGCGCTTCCCGAAGGAACACTGAAGCTTTCTTT.

This rearrangement joins TRBV6-6 to TRBJ1-5; 9 bases are a match to TRBD1. The germline gives CDR1 MNHNY, CDR2 SVGAGI (reference sequence). The V and J ends lost 7 bases and 4 bases, in that order; junction bases with no gene match: 5. This CDR3 has 14 amino acids. This CDR3 is CASTGGQGNQPQHF. CDR3 bases: TGTGCCAGCACCGGAGGACAGGGGAATCAGCCCCAGCATTTT.

CDR3 coding DNA: TGCGCCAGCTCCAGGGCCTATACGAGCGAGCAGTACTTC. Translating gives CASSRAYTSEQYF. This chain links TRBV5-1 with TRBJ2-7, with a tentative D call TRBD1 (5 bases). Trimming left V 7 bases short and J 6 bases short, with 17 bases between. The CDR3 is 13 residues long. Germline loops: CDR1 SGHRS, CDR2 YFSETQ.

Points on this clone: The germline gene is not matched at one end of the junction; a read error may be the cause. The chain links TRBV7-7 to TRBJ2-5; D ambiguous. The CDR3 extends over 15 amino acids. The germline V gene has CDR1 SSHAT and CDR2 FNYEAQ (reference sequence). The CDR3 nucleotides are TGTGCTAGCAGCTCCCGCCGTGGGGACCAAGAGACCCAGTACTTC. As protein: CASSSRRGDQETQYF.

CDR3 bases: TGTGCCAGCATTCACCACAGGGAAACCAAAAACATTCAGTACTTC. The encoded protein is CASIHHRETKNIQYF. This chain uses TRBV6-6 with TRBJ2-4; the D gene is possibly TRBD1 (6 bases). The V end lost 7 bases, the J end lost 2 bases, and 15 bases lay between the germline ends. CDR3 length: 15 amino acids. Germline V gives CDR1 MNHNY, CDR2 SVGAGI (reference sequence).

This chain joins TRBV30 and TRBJ1-1; maybe TRBD1 (5 bases). This CDR3 has 14 amino acids. The V and J ends lost 3 bases and 3 bases respectively, with 14 bases between them. CDR1 and CDR2 from the germline V gene are GTSNPN and SVGIG (reference sequence). In DNA form, the CDR3 reads TGTGCCTGGAGGGCGGGGGGTAAGGACACTGAAGCTTTCTTT. As protein: CAWRAGGKDTEAFF.

As for this clone: The junction and the germline gene differ at one end; a read error may be behind it. The chain uses TRBV7-7 and TRBJ2-1; the D gene is possibly TRBD1 (6 bases). Germline V gives CDR1 SSHAT, CDR2 FNYEAQ (reference sequence). This CDR3 comprises 13 residues. The CDR3 loop is CASSLGQHNEQFF. The CDR3 DNA reads TGTGCTAGCAGCTTAGGACAGCACAATGAGCAGTTCTTC.

V and J are TRBV30 and TRBJ1-5; maybe TRBD1 (6 bases). The CDR3 runs to 13 residues. The V end was cut by 4 bases, the J end by 9 bases, with 16 bases between. The germline CDR1 and CDR2 sequences are GTSNPN and SVGIG (reference sequence). CDR3 protein: CAWTSRGGSPQHF. The CDR3 DNA sequence: TGTGCCTGGACAAGCAGGGGAGGGTCGCCCCAGCATTTT.

The genes are TRBV14 and TRBJ2-7; D not resolved. Per germline, CDR1 SGHDN and CDR2 FVKESK. The CDR3 covers 13 residues. The V gene lost 5 bases and the J gene lost 6 bases, with 14 bases spanning the gap. In nucleotides, the CDR3 is TGTGCCAGCAGCTCGAAGTTAAGTCCCGAGCAGTACTTC. Encoded protein: CASSSKLSPEQYF.

V is TRBV29-1 and J is TRBJ1-4; tentative D call: TRBD1 (5 bases). V was trimmed by 1 base and J by 11 bases, leaving 14 bases between them. The CDR3 has 13 amino acids. The germline V gene encodes CDR1 SQVTM and CDR2 ANQGSEA. The CDR3 DNA sequence: TGCAGCGTTGAAGGAGAGGCCAAGGGGAAACTGTTTTTT. It is translated as CSVEGEAKGKLFF.